The 16 T cell receptor beta chains listed next were all sequenced from one sample in a study of T and B cells in COVID-19 patients. TRB was amplified from about 250-500 ng of blood genomic DNA. TRB rearrangements were amplified by multiplex PCR with BIOMED2 TRB-A/B primers. In TCRdb, the multiplex PCR reads were re-called with MiXCR into one record per CDR3 protein. This sample yields 8,000 to 9,500 distinct CDR3 sequences, of which 28% are seen a single time; approximately 25% belongs to the top ten. The specimen sequenced was blood. The receptors derive from a human donor who had recovered from COVID-19.

This CDR3 reads CSVERGTSLLAGGLQYF. In DNA form, the CDR3 reads TGCAGCGTCGAAAGGGGGACAAGCCTACTAGCGGGAGGGTTACAGTACTTC. This chain links TRBV29-1 with TRBJ2-7, with 13 bases that match TRBD2. Trimming cost V 6 bases and J 10 bases; bases outside gene matches: 21. Germline V gene sequence: CDR1 SQVTM, CDR2 ANQGSEA. The CDR3 is made up of 17 amino acids.

A single count supports this clonotype. The gene calls are TRBV12-3 or TRBV12-4 and TRBJ2-3, with no clear D. The CDR3 consists of 14 residues. V gave up 1 base and J gave up 1 base, with 6 bases separating them. The CDR3 coding sequence is TGTGCCAGCAGTTTAGGAGGACGCACAGATACGCAGTATTTT. This encodes CASSLGGRTDTQYF.

This clonotype was seen at least ten times. This sequence joins TRBV13 and TRBJ2-7, with D maybe TRBD1 (5 bases). CDR1 and CDR2 (germline): PRHDT, FYEKMQ (reference sequence). The CDR3 length is 14 residues. V was clipped by 5 bases and J by 6 bases, with 17 bases between them. This CDR3 is CASSLRDLRAEQYF. The CDR3 nucleotides read TGTGCCAGCAGCCTCAGGGATCTCAGGGCCGAGCAGTACTTC.

This clonotype was found a few times. The V gene is TRBV4-2, the J gene TRBJ2-5; 10 nucleotides match TRBD2. V shed 0 bases, J shed 2 bases, and the junction held 3 bases outside the gene matches. The V gene's germline CDR1 is LGHNA and CDR2 YNFKEQ. This CDR3 has 16 residues. The CDR3 loop reads CASSQELAGPQETQYF. CDR3 nucleotides: TGTGCCAGCAGCCAAGAACTAGCGGGGCCACAAGAGACCCAGTACTTC.

This clonotype was counted ten times or more. The chain carries TRBV5-4 and TRBJ2-1, with D perhaps matching TRBD2 (5 bases). Looked up from germline, CDR1 is SGHNT and CDR2 is YYREEE (reference sequence). V was pared by 2 bases and J by 10 bases, with 13 bases between. CDR3 length equals 13 residues. This chain's CDR3 is CASSFRTPEEQFF. In DNA form, the CDR3 reads TGTGCCAGCAGCTTTCGGACTCCCGAAGAGCAGTTCTTC.

There are a few counts of this clonotype. This chain connects TRBV30 to TRBJ1-5; D not certain. The germline V gene encodes CDR1 GTSNPN and CDR2 SVGIG (reference sequence). CDR3 size: 13 residues. Between the trimmed V and J ends, which lost 2 bases and 1 base, there was a span of 6 bases. The CDR3 DNA follows: TGTGCCTGGAGTCACGACAGCAATCAGCCCCAGCATTTT. This sequence encodes CAWSHDSNQPQHF.

This clonotype appeared many times. The chain uses TRBV6-6 and TRBJ2-7, with 9 bases matching TRBD1. The CDR3 has 14 residues. Germline assignment: CDR1 MNHNY and CDR2 SVGAGI (reference sequence). Trimming at V came to 6 bases and at J to 8 bases, leaving 11 bases not matched to a gene. DNA for the CDR3: TGTGCCAGCAGCCCCGCCCCGGACAGGGGACAGCAGTACTTC. Protein sequence: CASSPAPDRGQQYF.

In this sample, this clonotype turned up a few times. The rearrangement links TRBV7-2 to TRBJ1-6, with no clear D. Deletions cut 5 bases from V and 0 bases from J, with 14 bases between. Germline values: CDR1 SGHTA, CDR2 FQGNSA. The length of the CDR3 is 17 residues. In DNA form, the CDR3 reads TGTGCCAGCAGCCCACCACGTGGGTCCTCCTATAATTCACCCCTCCACTTT. Protein: CASSPPRGSSYNSPLHF.

The chain has TRBV27 and TRBJ1-2, with TRBD1 matching 7 bases. The CDR3 length is 13 residues. Trimming cost V 6 bases and J 6 bases; bases outside gene matches: 7. CDR1 and CDR2 from the germline V gene are MNHEY and SMNVEV (reference sequence). CDR3 sequence reads: CASSDRVSDGYTF. Written as DNA, the CDR3 is TGTGCCAGCAGCGACAGGGTGTCGGATGGCTACACCTTC.

Judged by abundance, this clonotype is medium-sized. The chain carries TRBV19 and TRBJ1-2, with 8 bases that match TRBD1. The CDR3 extends over 14 amino acids. V shed 3 bases, J shed 8 bases, and the junction held 8 bases outside the gene matches. Looked up from germline, CDR1 is LNHDA and CDR2 is SQIVND (reference sequence). For the CDR3, the DNA is TGTGCCAGTAGTATTGCGGTTGACAGGGGAGGCTACACCTTC. Protein product: CASSIAVDRGGYTF.

By share of the sample, this clonotype is medium-sized. The chain couples TRBV18 to TRBJ2-5, with D tentatively TRBD2 (5 bases). CDR1 and CDR2 (germline): KGHSH, LQKENI. The germline V and J ends were trimmed by 0 bases and 7 bases, with 18 bases remaining between them. The CDR3 is 16 residues long. The CDR3 loop is CASSPPSNGGLGTQYF. The CDR3 nucleotides are TGTGCCAGCTCACCACCTTCGAACGGAGGCCTTGGGACCCAGTACTTC.

In this sample, this clonotype is medium-sized. The rearrangement links TRBV6-5 to TRBJ2-5, with TRBD2 identical over 8 bases. V lost 6 bases and J lost 3; bases outside the gene matches: 6. Germline V CDR1 and CDR2: MNHEY, SVGAGI. CDR3 size: 14 residues. This CDR3 is CASSLSGAEETQYF. The CDR3 nucleotides read TGTGCCAGCAGCCTTAGCGGGGCCGAAGAGACCCAGTACTTC.

V is TRBV6-6 and J is TRBJ1-3; no firm D call. The CDR3 covers 15 residues. CDR1 is MNHNY, CDR2 SVGAGI, per germline (reference sequence). Trimming pared 4 bases from V and 4 bases from J, leaving 14 bases between. DNA of the CDR3: TGTGCCAGCAGTTCGGGCAGCATGTTGGGAAACACCATATATTTT. Its translation is CASSSGSMLGNTIYF.

This clonotype is judged medium-sized (0.01 to 0.1%). The V gene is TRBV29-1, the J gene TRBJ2-1; the D gene is possibly TRBD1 (6 bases). This CDR3 contains 12 residues. The V gene lost 7 bases and the J gene lost 6 bases, with 13 bases spanning the gap. Germline V gene sequence: CDR1 SQVTM, CDR2 ANQGSEA. CDR3 coding DNA: TGCAGCGGTGTCAGGGGTGGCAATGAGCAGTTCTTC. Residues: CSGVRGGNEQFF.

The CDR3 nucleotides read TGTGCCAGCAGTGACCCTTCCAGGGCAGGGAACACTGAAGCTTTCTTT. It codes for CASSDPSRAGNTEAFF. The V gene is TRBV6-5, the J gene TRBJ1-1; D might be TRBD1 (5 bases). The CDR3 is 16 amino acids. The germline V gene has CDR1 MNHEY and CDR2 SVGAGI. The V and J ends lost 5 bases and 1 base respectively, with 17 bases between them.

The rearrangement joins TRBV7-6 to TRBJ2-7; D may be TRBD1 (6 bases). Germline CDR1 SGHVS, CDR2 FNYEAQ. This CDR3 spans 14 amino acids. The V end was cut by 5 bases, the J end by 0 bases, with 11 bases between. In DNA form, the CDR3 reads TGTGCCAGCAGCCCAAGGACAGTCTCCTACGAGCAGTACTTC. Amino acids: CASSPRTVSYEQYF. Looking up the rest from reference TRBV7-6 and TRBJ2-7 gives the full variable domain: GAGVSQSPRYKVTKRGQDVALRCDPISGHVSLYWYRQALGQGPEFLTYFNYEAQQDKSGLPNDRFSAERPEGSISTLTIQRTEQRDSAMYRCASSPRTVSYEQYFGPGTRLTVT.